This T cell receptor beta chain was found in a study of CD8+CD57+ T cells in acquired aplastic anemia. Genomic DNA was employed as the template in profiling TCR beta VDJ and CDR3. TCRdb reprocessed the reads via MiXCR and lists one record per CDR3 protein. The data contain about 160,000 distinct CDR3 sequences, about 64% of them singletons. The CDR3 is 14 residues long. The trim removed 7 bases at V and 14 bases at J, leaving 13 bases unmatched. Germline CDR1 and CDR2: SNHLY and FYNNEI. Sequencing involved patients with CD8+CD57+ cell expansion previously shown by flow cytometry. The V call is TRBV2, the J call TRBJ2-1, with 11 bases aligning to TRBD2. The receptor comes from a human donor with aplastic anemia. The sequenced sample consisted of sorted CD4+, CD8+, or CD8+CD57+ T cells (not recorded which) from PBMCs. For the CDR3, the DNA is TGTGCCAGCACCGGGACTAGCGGAGCCACCGGGGAGTTCTTC. Translating gives CASTGTSGATGEFF.